Listed here is a single T cell receptor beta chain. This specimen comes from a study of response to subunit inactivated influenza vaccine. TCRdb re-analysed the RT-PCR reads in MiXCR, keeping a single row per CDR3 protein. The data show approximately 500,000 distinct CDR3 sequences, 14% seen once. The V end was cut by 5 bases, the J end by 3 bases, with 18 bases between. Germline V gene sequence: CDR1 SGHRS, CDR2 YFSETQ. The CDR3 covers 15 residues. The receptor was derived from a man aged 50-59 years who received an inactivated influenza vaccine. The chain is built from TRBV5-1 and TRBJ2-7; a weak D match, TRBD1 (6 bases). This material consisted of PBMCs from blood, taken roughly 12 days after vaccination. The CDR3 here is CASRPTGSTRYEQYF. The CDR3 bases are TGCGCCAGCAGACCCACAGGGTCAACGCGCTACGAGCAGTACTTC.